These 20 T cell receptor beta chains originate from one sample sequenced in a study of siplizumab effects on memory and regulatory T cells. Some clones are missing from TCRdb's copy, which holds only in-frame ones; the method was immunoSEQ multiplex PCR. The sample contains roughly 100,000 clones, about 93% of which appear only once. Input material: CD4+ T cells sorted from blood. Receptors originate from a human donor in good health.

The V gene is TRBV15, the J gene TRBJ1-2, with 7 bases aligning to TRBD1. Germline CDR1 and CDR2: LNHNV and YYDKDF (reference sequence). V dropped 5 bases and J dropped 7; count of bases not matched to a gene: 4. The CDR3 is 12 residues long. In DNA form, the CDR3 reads TGTGCCACCAGCGGCACAGGGGCTGGCTACACCTTC. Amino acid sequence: CATSGTGAGYTF.

The CDR3: CASSPRVPFNYGYTF. In DNA, the CDR3 is TGTGCCAGCAGCCCTCGGGTTCCGTTTAACTATGGCTACACCTTC. This chain uses TRBV21-1 with TRBJ1-2. TRBV21-1 is deemed a pseudogene. The CDR3 sequence is 15 residues long.

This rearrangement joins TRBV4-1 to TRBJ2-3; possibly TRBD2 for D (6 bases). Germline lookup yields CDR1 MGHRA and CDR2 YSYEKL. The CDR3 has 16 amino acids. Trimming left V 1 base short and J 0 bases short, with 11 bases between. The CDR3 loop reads CASSQVWAGSTDTQYF. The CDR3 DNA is TGCGCCAGCAGCCAAGTTTGGGCGGGGAGCACAGATACGCAGTATTTT.

The CDR3 bases are TGTGCCAGCTACATGGTAGGGACAGGGAACACCGGGGAGCTGTTTTTT. It translates to CASYMVGTGNTGELFF. The chain links TRBV5-6 to TRBJ2-2; 8 nucleotides agree with TRBD1. With V trimmed by 7 bases and J by 1 base, 9 bases remained unmatched. Germline CDR1 SGHDT, CDR2 YYEEEE. The CDR3 spans 16 residues.

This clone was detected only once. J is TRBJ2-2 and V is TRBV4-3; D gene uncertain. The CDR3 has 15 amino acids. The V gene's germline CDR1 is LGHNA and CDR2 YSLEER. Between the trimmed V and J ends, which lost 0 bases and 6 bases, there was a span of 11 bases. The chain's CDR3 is CASSQDLGIAGELFF. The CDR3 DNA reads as TGCGCCAGCAGCCAAGATTTAGGGATTGCCGGGGAGCTGTTTTTT.

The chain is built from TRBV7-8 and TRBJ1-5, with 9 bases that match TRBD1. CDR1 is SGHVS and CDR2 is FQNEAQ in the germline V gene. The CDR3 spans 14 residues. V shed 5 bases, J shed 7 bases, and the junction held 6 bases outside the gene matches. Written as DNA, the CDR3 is TGTGCCAGCAGCCAGGCGACAGGGGGGCAGCCCCAGCATTTT. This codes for CASSQATGGQPQHF.

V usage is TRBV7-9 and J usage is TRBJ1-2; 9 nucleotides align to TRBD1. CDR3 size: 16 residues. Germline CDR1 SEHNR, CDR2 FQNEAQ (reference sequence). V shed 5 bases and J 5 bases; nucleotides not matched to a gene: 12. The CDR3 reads CASSRNTGGAGYGYTF. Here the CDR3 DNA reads TGTGCCAGCAGCCGAAATACAGGGGGCGCCGGGTATGGCTACACCTTC.

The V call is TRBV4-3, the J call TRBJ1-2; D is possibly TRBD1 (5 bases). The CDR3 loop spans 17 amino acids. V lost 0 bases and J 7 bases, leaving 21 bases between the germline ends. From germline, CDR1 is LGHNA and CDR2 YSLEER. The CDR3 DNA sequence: TGCGCCAGCAGCCAAGATACGGACACCCCGCGGCTGGGTGGCTACACCTTC. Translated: CASSQDTDTPRLGGYTF.

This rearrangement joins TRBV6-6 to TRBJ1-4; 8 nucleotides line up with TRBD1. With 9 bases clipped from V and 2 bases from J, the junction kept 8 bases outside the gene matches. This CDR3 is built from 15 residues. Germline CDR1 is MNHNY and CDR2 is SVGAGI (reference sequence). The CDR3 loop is CASTTTGETNEKLFF. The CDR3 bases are TGTGCCAGTACTACGACAGGGGAGACTAATGAAAAACTGTTTTTT.

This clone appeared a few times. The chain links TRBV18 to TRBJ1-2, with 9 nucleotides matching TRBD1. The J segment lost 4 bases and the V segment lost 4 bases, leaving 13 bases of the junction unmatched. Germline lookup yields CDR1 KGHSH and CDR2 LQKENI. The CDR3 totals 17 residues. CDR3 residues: CASSLISGDRARYGYTF. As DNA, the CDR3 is TGTGCCAGCTCACTGATATCGGGGGACAGGGCACGCTATGGCTACACCTTC. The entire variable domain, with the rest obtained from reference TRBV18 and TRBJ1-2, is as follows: NAGVMQNPRHLVRRRGQEARLRCSPMKGHSHVYWYRQLPEEGLKFMVYLQKENIIDESGMPKERFSAEFPKEGPSILRIQQVVRGDSAAYFCASSLISGDRARYGYTFGSGTRLTVV.

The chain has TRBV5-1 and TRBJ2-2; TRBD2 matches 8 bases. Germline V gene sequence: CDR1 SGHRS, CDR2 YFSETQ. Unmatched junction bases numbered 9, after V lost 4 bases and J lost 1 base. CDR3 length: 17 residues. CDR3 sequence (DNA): TGCGCCAGCAGCAGCTCTGAGCTAGCGGGGAACACCGGGGAGCTGTTTTTT. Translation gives CASSSSELAGNTGELFF.

The CDR3 DNA reads as TGTGCCTGGAGCCAAGAATGGGGGGTCACTGAAGCTTTCTTT. Its protein product is CAWSQEWGVTEAFF. The chain employs TRBV30 and TRBJ1-1; tentative D call: TRBD1 (5 bases). The CDR3 runs 14 residues. In germline, CDR1 is GTSNPN, CDR2 SVGIG (reference sequence). Trimming removed 3 bases from V and 4 bases from J, with 15 bases in between.

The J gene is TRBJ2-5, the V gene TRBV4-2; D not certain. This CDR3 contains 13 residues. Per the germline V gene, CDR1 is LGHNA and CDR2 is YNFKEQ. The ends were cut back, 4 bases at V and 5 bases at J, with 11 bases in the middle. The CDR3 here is CASSRGRWETQYF. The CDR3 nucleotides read TGTGCCAGCAGCCGGGGTAGATGGGAGACCCAGTACTTC.

The CDR3 spells CASSDPPGSNQPQHF. CDR3 bases: TGTGCCAGCAGTGACCCTCCGGGGAGCAATCAGCCCCAGCATTTT. J is TRBJ1-5 and V is TRBV6-4; D not certain. Germline assignment: CDR1 MRHNA and CDR2 SNTAGT. The CDR3 is 15 amino acids. The V end lost 2 bases, the J end lost 1 base, and 9 bases lay between the germline ends.

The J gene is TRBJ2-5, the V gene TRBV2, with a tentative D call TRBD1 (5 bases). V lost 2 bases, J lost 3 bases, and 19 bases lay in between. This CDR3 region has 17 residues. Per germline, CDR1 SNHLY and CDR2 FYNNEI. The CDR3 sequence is CASSESIPATEKETQYF. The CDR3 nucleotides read TGTGCCAGCAGTGAATCCATTCCCGCGACAGAAAAAGAGACCCAGTACTTC.

Here the CDR3 DNA reads TGTGCCAGTAGTACCGGACAGCCGAACACTGAAGCTTTCTTT. As protein: CASSTGQPNTEAFF. V and J are TRBV19 and TRBJ1-1; D may be TRBD1 (6 bases). CDR3 length: 14 residues. CDR1 and CDR2 from the germline V gene are LNHDA and SQIVND (reference sequence). The ends were cut back, 4 bases at V and 1 base at J, with 10 bases in the middle.

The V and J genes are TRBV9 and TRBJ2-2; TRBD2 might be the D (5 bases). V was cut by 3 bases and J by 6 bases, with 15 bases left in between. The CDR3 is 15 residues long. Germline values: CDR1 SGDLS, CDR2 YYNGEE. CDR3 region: CASSAVASSAGELFF. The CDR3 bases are TGTGCCAGCAGCGCCGTCGCTAGCAGCGCCGGGGAGCTGTTTTTT.

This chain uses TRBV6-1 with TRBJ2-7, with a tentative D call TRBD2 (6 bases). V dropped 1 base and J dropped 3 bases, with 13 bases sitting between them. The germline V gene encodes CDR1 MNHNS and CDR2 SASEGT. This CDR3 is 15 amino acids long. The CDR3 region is CASSEGSERVYEQYF. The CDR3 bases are TGTGCCAGCAGTGAAGGGAGCGAGCGGGTCTACGAGCAGTACTTC.

CDR3 nucleotides: TGCAGTGCCGACGGGGGGTATGGCTACACCTTC. This encodes CSADGGYGYTF. This sequence joins TRBV20-1 and TRBJ1-2; D is perhaps TRBD1 (5 bases). CDR1 DFQATT and CDR2 SNEGSKA come from the germline V gene (reference sequence). The CDR3 contains 11 residues. Trimming cost V 6 bases and J 5 bases, with 10 bases left between them.

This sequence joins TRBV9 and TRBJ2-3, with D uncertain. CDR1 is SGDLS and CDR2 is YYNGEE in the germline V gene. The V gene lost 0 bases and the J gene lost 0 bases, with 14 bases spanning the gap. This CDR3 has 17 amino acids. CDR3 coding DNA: TGTGCCAGCAGCGTAGCGGCGTTGACCTCTAGCACAGATACGCAGTATTTT. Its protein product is CASSVAALTSSTDTQYF.